What follows are 15 T cell receptor beta chains derived from one specimen sequenced in a study of blood T cell repertoires in COVID-19. Measured with immunoSEQ multiplex PCR; TCRdb has only the in-frame clones, and not every one. The repertoire holds about 130,000 clones, with more than 75% as singletons. What was sequenced was PBMCs or T cells enriched from blood (not recorded which). All receptors come from a woman aged 45-65 years who had recovered from COVID-19.

The J gene is TRBJ2-1, the V gene TRBV5-1; D unclear. The V gene's germline CDR1 is SGHRS and CDR2 YFSETQ. Deletions cut 0 bases from V and 5 bases from J, with 9 bases between. The CDR3 sequence is 14 residues long. The CDR3 spells CASSLGWSDNEQFF. The CDR3, as DNA: TGCGCCAGCAGCTTGGGTTGGTCGGACAATGAGCAGTTCTTC.

This clone was found a few times. The chain joins TRBV19 to TRBJ1-4; D is uncertain. The CDR3 covers 15 residues. Trimming stripped 1 base from V and 3 bases from J, with 9 bases between. Germline values: CDR1 LNHDA, CDR2 SQIVND (reference sequence). This CDR3 reads CASSIARESNEKLFF. DNA for the CDR3: TGTGCCAGTAGTATAGCCCGGGAATCTAATGAAAAACTGTTTTTT.

This sequence joins TRBV5-4 and TRBJ2-5; 8 nucleotides agree with TRBD1. The germline V gene has CDR1 SGHNT and CDR2 YYREEE (reference sequence). There are 16 residues in the CDR3. V shed 2 bases and J 0 bases; nucleotides not matched to a gene: 6. Here the CDR3 reads CASSFRGRGYQETQYF. The CDR3 DNA is TGTGCCAGCAGCTTCAGGGGGCGAGGGTACCAAGAGACCCAGTACTTC.

The chain joins TRBV19 to TRBJ1-5; TRBD1 might be the D (6 bases). The germline gives CDR1 LNHDA, CDR2 SQIVND (reference sequence). V lost 6 bases to trimming and J lost 0 bases, with 21 bases between them. The CDR3 loop spans 18 amino acids. CDR3 amino acids: CASSESLYGTLSNQPQHF. In DNA form, the CDR3 reads TGTGCCAGTAGCGAATCCCTGTACGGGACACTTAGCAATCAGCCCCAGCATTTT.

The V and J genes are TRBV28 and TRBJ2-3; D gene uncertain. The CDR3 runs to 13 residues. Germline CDR1 is MDHEN and CDR2 is SYDVKM. Trimming took off 5 bases at V and 2 bases at J, with 8 bases between the two ends. The CDR3 here is CASSPQDTDTQYF. The CDR3 DNA reads as TGTGCCAGCAGTCCCCAGGACACAGATACGCAGTATTTT.

A single count supports this clone. The chain employs TRBV10-3 and TRBJ1-5, with TRBD1 matching 8 bases. Trimming cost V 10 bases and J 6 bases; bases outside gene matches: 5. There are 12 residues in the CDR3. CDR1 ENHRY and CDR2 SYGVKD come from the germline V gene. CDR3 in DNA: TGTGCCACCCGGACAGGGAGTCAGCCCCAGCATTTT. Its translation is CATRTGSQPQHF.

This CDR3 reads CASSPRQFEQFF. CDR3 nucleotides: TGTGCCAGCTCACCACGGCAGTTTGAGCAGTTCTTC. J is TRBJ2-1 and V is TRBV18, with D uncertain. This CDR3 has 12 residues. The V end lost 1 base, the J end lost 9 bases, and 7 bases lay between the germline ends. CDR1 is KGHSH, CDR2 LQKENI, per germline.

The V call is TRBV2, the J call TRBJ1-1; TRBD1 might be the D (5 bases). V lost 7 bases, J lost 3 bases, and 12 bases lay in between. CDR1 is SNHLY, CDR2 FYNNEI, per germline. The CDR3 totals 13 residues. CDR3 bases: TGTGCCAGCAATCCTCAGGGTGACACTGAAGCTTTCTTT. Residues: CASNPQGDTEAFF. Complete variable domain (other parts from reference TRBV2 and TRBJ1-1): EPEVTQTPSHQVTQMGQEVILRCVPISNHLYFYWYRQILGQKVEFLVSFYNNEISEKSEIFDDQFSVERPDGSNFTLKIRSTKLEDSAMYFCASNPQGDTEAFFGQGTRLTVV.

The chain links TRBV5-1 to TRBJ2-6; TRBD2 agrees at 8 bases. CDR1 and CDR2 (germline): SGHRS, YFSETQ. V dropped 2 bases and J dropped 0; count of bases not matched to a gene: 4. CDR3 size: 17 residues. CDR3 nucleotide sequence: TGCGCCAGCAGCTTAGCGGGGGTCCTCTCTGGGGCCAACGTCCTGACTTTC. Protein: CASSLAGVLSGANVLTF.

The gene calls are TRBV29-1 and TRBJ2-1; 9 nucleotides match TRBD1. The CDR3 consists of 16 residues. V was clipped by 0 bases and J by 8 bases; unmatched bases: 11. Germline loops: CDR1 SQVTM, CDR2 ANQGSEA. CDR3 sequence reads: CSVEDLRDREVDEQFF. In DNA form, the CDR3 reads TGCAGCGTTGAAGATCTCCGGGACAGGGAAGTGGATGAGCAGTTCTTC.

The gene calls are TRBV28 and TRBJ2-4, with a possible D match to TRBD1 (6 bases). Germline lookup yields CDR1 MDHEN and CDR2 SYDVKM. This CDR3 has 15 amino acids. V dropped 5 bases and J dropped 3 bases, with 14 bases sitting between them. The CDR3 region has the DNA TGTGCCAGCAGTACAGGGTATGTGGGCAAAAACATTCAGTACTTC. Translating gives CASSTGYVGKNIQYF. Full variable domain (remainder filled in from reference TRBV28 and TRBJ2-4): DVKVTQSSRYLVKRTGEKVFLECVQDMDHENMFWYRQDPGLGLRLIYFSYDVKMKEKGDIPEGYSVSREKKERFSLILESASTNQTSMYLCASSTGYVGKNIQYFGAGTRLSVL.

The gene calls are TRBV9 and TRBJ2-7; 9 bases align to TRBD2. In germline, CDR1 is SGDLS, CDR2 YYNGEE. This CDR3 has 13 amino acids. J lost 4 bases, V lost 4 bases, and 3 bases had no gene match. The CDR3 here is CASSRTSGYEQYF. The CDR3 region has the DNA TGTGCCAGCAGCCGTACTAGCGGGTACGAGCAGTACTTC.

This chain uses TRBV18 with TRBJ2-1; 12 nucleotides match TRBD2. Per germline, CDR1 KGHSH and CDR2 LQKENI. J gave up 2 bases and V 5 bases, and 4 bases lay outside the gene matches. This CDR3 is built from 16 residues. CDR3 protein: CASSSSGGVAYNEQFF. For the CDR3, the DNA is TGTGCCAGCTCATCTAGCGGGGGGGTCGCCTACAATGAGCAGTTCTTC. The full variable domain, with the rest looked up from reference TRBV18 and TRBJ2-1, is NAGVMQNPRHLVRRRGQEARLRCSPMKGHSHVYWYRQLPEEGLKFMVYLQKENIIDESGMPKERFSAEFPKEGPSILRIQQVVRGDSAAYFCASSSSGGVAYNEQFFGPGTRLTVL.

The chain is built from TRBV6-5 and TRBJ1-2; D uncertain. Germline V gene data show CDR1 as MNHEY and CDR2 as SVGAGI. The CDR3 runs to 14 residues. The germline V and J ends were trimmed by 4 bases and 5 bases, with 14 bases remaining between them. The CDR3 nucleotides read TGTGCCAGCAGTTCCGTGAGATCATGGTATGGCTACACCTTC. This codes for CASSSVRSWYGYTF.

The CDR3 DNA follows: TGTGCCAGCAGCTTAAGAGAGCGGGCCACTGAAGCTTTCTTT. It is translated as CASSLRERATEAFF. The chain recombines TRBV7-9 with TRBJ1-1; no firm D call. CDR3 length: 14 residues. Trimming took 2 bases from V and 4 from J, leaving 11 bases between them. The V gene's germline CDR1 is SEHNR and CDR2 FQNEAQ (reference sequence).